What follows describes a single T cell receptor (beta chain). This clone was observed many times. The antigen this receptor binds is unknown. Base quality data are lacking; no much larger clone is found one base away. Spanning cysteine to valine, the CDR3 consists of 13 amino acids. Only the CDR3 region is kept as DNA, spanning 39 bases read in frame from base 1. Looking up the germline V gene (reference sequence) yields CDR1 SEHNR and CDR2 FQNEAQ. From V the trimming removes 2 bases and from J it removes 6 bases, while the gene matches leave 3 bases of the junction unaccounted for. Each donor gave one peripheral blood draw, averaging approximately 120 mL, which was collected into heparinised tubes. A BD FACSAria II was used to sort naive, central memory, regulatory and stem cell-like memory CD4+ T cells with a panel that included CD45RO, CCR7, CD25, CD127, CD95 and CD27. Purity was above 95% for every sorted population. Right away, PBMCs were isolated by Lymphoprep density gradient centrifugation and were stained directly, with no culture step. Samples were stained and sorted in pairs, with one healthy donor and one patient per experiment, so that batch effects were minimized.

The entire isolated RNA was reverse transcribed using the High Capacity cDNA Reverse Transcription Kit, and thus expressed TCRB transcripts were sequenced. Deep immunoSEQ sequencing was applied to naive, central memory and regulatory T cell samples, giving an average of roughly 3.5 million total reads per sample. After sorted cells were lysed in RLT buffer, RNA was extracted with DNase-treated RNeasy Micro or Mini kits, with the choice depending on cell number. To prevent cross-contamination, every cell subset was processed on its own, while patient and healthy donor samples were processed together. TCRB sequences were amplified from cDNA with the immunoSEQ multiplex PCR, producing 87-bp fragments spanning the CDR3 region. Amplicons were sequenced on the Illumina HiSeq platform. From the authors' description of their analysis: Synthetic template baselines were used to correct PCR bias computationally, reads within Hamming distance 2 were collapsed together, and singletons that could not be merged were discarded. Reads were aligned to IMGT to assign V, D and J genes, CDR3 length, and insertions or deletions at six rearrangement sites. Within each subset, clonotype counts were normalized to sorted cell number, after which true diversity and Gini coefficients were computed with the tcR R package. Repertoire sharing was quantified using the overlap coefficient calculated on TCRB nucleotide sequences. As a proxy for the pre-selection repertoire, out-of-frame TCRB sequences from naive cells were analyzed. TCRdb holds this immuneACCESS table with in-frame rearrangements only. Some clones are missing; in checked studies, unresolved V genes explain under half, and the rest has no known cause. The D gene and trimming were derived from the DNA, and the V and J assignments and clone size from that table. The sample contains about 340,000 clones, 13% of them found a single time. The ten most abundant clones make up 0.015% of the sample.

The sample is drawn from a study of beta chain features in type 1 diabetes (dated by TCRdb to between 2017 and 2018). Context from the whole study: No differences in mean age, gender distribution, total cell number or subset yield were found between patients and healthy donors. A total of under 140,000,000 sorted cells were examined across all samples, and the number of cells per subset was strongly correlated with RNA yield. Whereas all 30 or so donors provided naive and central memory subsets, regulatory and stem cell-like memory subsets were isolated from just 8 patients and about eight healthy donors. The study compared the TCRB repertoires of sorted circulating CD4+ T cell subsets in recently diagnosed type 1 diabetes patients with those in matched healthy donors. Overall results and qualifications from the work: Fewer insertions and more nucleotide deletions at VDJ recombination sites were observed in patients with type 1 diabetes, implying thymic rearrangement abnormalities. HLA sub-analyses involved small numbers of individuals, so any influence of HLA type on TCRB rearrangement remained unresolved. Shorter templates might be favored by PCR, yet because patient and control samples were amplified and corrected together, any such skew would affect both groups equally. Type 1 diabetes patients showed a moderate but significant shortening of TCRB CDR3 length in all four CD4+ subsets. Because cDNA was sequenced instead of genomic DNA, highly expressing activated cells could be over-represented, though the groups showed no difference in activation or CD3 levels. Naive, central memory and regulatory TCRB repertoires appeared to be more alike among patients than among healthy donors.

The sequence is built from TRBV7-9 and TRBJ2-7; 8 bases in the junction line up with TRBD2. Sequenced input: naive CD4+ T cells from blood. Read against the paper, the sample's cell subset or site label means: true naive CD4+ T cells. This receptor was identified in a woman aged 18 to 35 with type 1 diabetes. The DNA reads as follows: TGTGCCAGCAGCTTACTAGCGGGTTCCGAGCAGTACGTC. It is translated as CASSLLAGSEQYV.